This T cell receptor (beta chain) appears in the sequencing data of a study of blood T cell repertoires in COVID-19. CDR1 LNHDA and CDR2 SQIVND come from the germline V gene (reference sequence). Unmatched junction bases numbered 5, after V lost 9 bases and J lost 5 bases. The CDR3 is 13 amino acids. In the original workflow: Quantification of nucleated cells was approximated via reference gene primer amplification. Data came from immunoSEQ multiplex PCR; TCRdb stores just in-frame clones and leaves some out. V and J calls and clone size are as listed in that table; D and trimming were resolved from the DNA. The sample has about 240,000 clones; about 79% are singletons.

The chain links TRBV19 to TRBJ1-5, with 9 bases fitting TRBD1. Sequencing was performed on peripheral blood. The sequence was obtained from a woman aged 80 or over with acute or convalescent COVID-19. DNA of the CDR3: TGTGCCAGCGGACAGGGGCTGGATCAGCCCCAGCATTTT. It translates to CASGQGLDQPQHF.